The entry below gives a single TCR beta chain sequence along with its context. The count of this clone is one. Its target antigen remains unknown. Within one base of it there is no much larger clone, and no base qualities were kept. These data belong to a study of T cell responses to AZD1222 COVID-19 vaccine (dated by TCRdb to about 2021). Regarding the research as a whole: AZD1222 recipients whose second dose came at about 4 weeks and those whose second dose came at about 12 weeks were combined into one group, since spike-specific TCR depth and breadth did not differ between the two schedules. A total of 230 to 250 trial participants underwent TCR sequencing, of whom approximately 200 had received two doses of AZD1222 and approximately 26 had received two doses of the MenACWY control vaccine. Enrollment into the trials was organized by age into subgroups of 18-55, 56-69 and 70-plus years, and those subgroups contained around 150, 28 and 57 TCR-sequenced participants, respectively. Study-level results and caveats: Epitopes outside the regions mutated in the B.1.351 and B.1.1.7 variants were reportedly recognized by nearly half of the unique spike-specific TCRs. Conclusions about previously exposed vaccinees are limited because only six or seven AZD1222 recipients were SARS-CoV-2 seropositive at baseline. In the small 56-69-year group, the increase in depth fell short of significance, most likely because of low power. The whole spike protein was spanned by vaccine-associated CD4 TCRs, and dominant responses were seen in regions 160-218 and 743-854. After two AZD1222 doses, spike-specific TCR breadth and depth were significantly higher than at day 0 and than in MenACWY recipients. No day 14 peak-response samples were available, so repertoires were characterized only after the peak T cell response. Participants were mostly white British, with more females than males. The authors suggested clonal diversity may have been underestimated.

The V end loses 5 bases and the J end loses 0 bases, and a stretch of 7 bases separates them. The germline V gene (reference sequence) specifies SEHNR as CDR1 and FQNEAQ as CDR2. The CDR3, cysteine through phenylalanine, is 13 amino acids long. Kept here is only the CDR3 DNA, which spans 39 bases and is read in frame from base 1. The time point label corresponds to: baseline before first vaccination. Vaccinee samples came from UK trials COV001 and COV002, including a single-blind randomized controlled phase 2/3 trial of AZD1222 (ChAdOx1 nCoV-19) in healthy adults. Trial participant PBMC samples were collected at day 0 and day 28 after the second dose for TCRbeta chain sequencing. The CDR3 regions of human TCRbeta chains were analyzed by immunosequencing. The study's processing was this. TCRs in the repertoires were matched against a reference library of SARS-CoV-2-specific TCRs that had been generated with the MIRA antigen-specificity platform. Breadth meant the fraction of unique TCRs that were SARS-CoV-2-associated, whereas depth meant the fraction of total T cells that were SARS-CoV-2-associated. Using the MIRA data, each spike-specific TCR was mapped to the spike region that the TCR reacts to and placed in a CD4 or CD8 class. Log10-transformed breadth and depth values were compared by one-way ANOVA with Sidak's multiple comparisons tests. The clones in this table, taken by TCRdb from immuneACCESS, are in-frame only. Not every clone is retained; where verified, under half of the shortfall comes from an unresolved V gene, and the cause of the rest is unknown. The V and J calls and the clone size are those of that table, but D and trimming were determined from the DNA. This sample lists about 120,000 clones; about 90% were detected once. The biggest ten clones account for 11% to 15% of the sample.

The V and J genes are TRBV7-9 and TRBJ1-1; the D gene is unclear. This TCR was sampled from an adult in good health. The starting material was peripheral blood, obtained on day 0 of AZD1222 vaccination. This receptor carries the CDR3 CASSEAMNTEAFF. At the DNA level, the sequence is TGTGCCAGCAGCGAGGCGATGAACACTGAAGCTTTCTTT. Reference TRBV7-9 and TRBJ1-1 genes cover what lies past the CDR3, so the full variable domain is DTGVSQNPRHKITKRGQNVTFRCDPISEHNRLYWYRQTLGQGPEFLTYFQNEAQLEKSRLLSDRFSAERPKGSFSTLEIQRTEQGDSAMYLCASSEAMNTEAFFGQGTRLTVV.